The 23 T cell receptor beta chains in this list originate from one sample, sequenced in a study of CD8 T cells in Susac syndrome. Reverse transcription of roughly 0.45 to 1 ug RNA used random hexamers. TCRdb called the immunoSEQ multiplex PCR reads again in MiXCR, with one record for every CDR3 protein. The sample shows around 270,000 distinct CDR3 sequences, 65% to 90% of them seen only once. Sequenced sample: CD8+ T cells from PBMCs. Every receptor here comes from a human donor with multiple sclerosis.

The chain employs TRBV5-6 and TRBJ2-3; TRBD1 matches at 9 bases. There are 15 residues in the CDR3. J lost 4 bases, V lost 4 bases, and 7 bases had no gene match. Germline values: CDR1 SGHDT, CDR2 YYEEEE. CDR3 in amino acids: CASSVGQGKSDTQYF. DNA of the CDR3: TGTGCCAGCAGCGTGGGACAGGGAAAGTCAGATACGCAGTATTTT.

This clonotype was counted once. This chain links TRBV23-1 with TRBJ2-3, with D maybe TRBD2 (5 bases). TRBV23-1 is designated an ORF whose function remains uncertain. V was clipped by 0 bases and J by 2 bases, with 24 bases between them. CDR3 length: 20 amino acids. For the CDR3, the DNA is TGCGCCAGCAGTCAATCGAGCGGTCGGAAAGCTCATGGGTCCACAGATACGCAGTATTTT. It codes for CASSQSSGRKAHGSTDTQYF.

This clonotype appeared a few times. CDR3 sequence: CASRTWTETYEQYF. CDR3 DNA sequence: TGTGCCAGCAGGACATGGACTGAGACCTACGAGCAGTACTTC. This chain connects TRBV27 to TRBJ2-7, with D perhaps TRBD2 (5 bases). The V gene lost 6 bases and the J gene lost 2 bases, with 14 bases spanning the gap. The CDR3 covers 14 residues. CDR1 MNHEY and CDR2 SMNVEV come from the germline V gene (reference sequence).

This chain uses TRBV30 with TRBJ2-2; D is perhaps TRBD2 (6 bases). The CDR3 loop spans 13 amino acids. The germline gives CDR1 GTSNPN, CDR2 SVGIG (reference sequence). The ends were cut back, 5 bases at V and 6 bases at J, with 13 bases in the middle. The DNA for the CDR3 is TGTGCCTGGTTCACCGGGGGACCCGGGGAGCTGTTTTTT. It encodes CAWFTGGPGELFF.

The chain employs TRBV7-6 and TRBJ2-7, with D perhaps matching TRBD1 (6 bases). The CDR3 is 14 amino acids. Germline CDR1 SGHVS, CDR2 FNYEAQ. Trimming pared 1 base from V and 0 bases from J, leaving 7 bases between. The CDR3 here is CASSLGDNSYEQYF. For the CDR3, the DNA is TGTGCCAGCAGCTTAGGGGACAACTCCTACGAGCAGTACTTC.

This chain uses TRBV12-3 or TRBV12-4 with TRBJ2-7; 8 bases align to TRBD1. V shed 3 bases, J shed 2 bases, and the junction held 9 bases outside the gene matches. This CDR3 region has 16 residues. CDR3 region: CASSLDQGASTYEQYF. The CDR3 nucleotides are TGTGCCAGCAGTTTGGATCAGGGGGCTAGCACCTACGAGCAGTACTTC.

The genes are TRBV27 and TRBJ2-7; D possibly uses TRBD1 or TRBD2 (5 bases each). The CDR3 contains 14 residues. Trimming removed 5 bases from V and 2 bases from J, with 13 bases in between. CDR1 is MNHEY, CDR2 SMNVEV, per germline (reference sequence). As DNA, the CDR3 is TGTGCCAGCAGTCCAGGGACCTACCCCTACGAGCAGTACTTC. Residues: CASSPGTYPYEQYF.

This clonotype showed up just a few times. This chain connects TRBV9 to TRBJ1-1; D might be TRBD1 (6 bases). CDR3 length equals 16 residues. With 4 bases removed from V and 2 bases from J, the gap between germline ends came to 18 bases. Per the germline V gene, CDR1 is SGDLS and CDR2 is YYNGEE. Written as DNA, the CDR3 is TGTGCCAGCAGCAGAACCGGGGACACCCTTAACACTGAAGCTTTCTTT. Translated, it gives CASSRTGDTLNTEAFF.

This chain connects TRBV4-3 to TRBJ2-1, with D perhaps TRBD2 (5 bases). The V end lost 0 bases, the J end lost 0 bases, and 9 bases lay between the germline ends. CDR1 and CDR2 (germline): LGHNA, YSLEER. This CDR3 region has 16 residues. The CDR3 DNA is TGCGCCAGCAGCCAAGAAGAGCGGAGCTCCTACAATGAGCAGTTCTTC. Its translation is CASSQEERSSYNEQFF.

This clonotype has just one count. V and J are TRBV28 and TRBJ2-1; TRBD1 or TRBD2 may be the D gene (5 bases each). From germline, CDR1 is MDHEN and CDR2 SYDVKM. Trimming pared 7 bases from V and 10 bases from J, leaving 14 bases between. This CDR3 is 12 amino acids long. CDR3 protein: CASTLTGQEQFF. CDR3 sequence (DNA): TGTGCCAGCACCTTGACGGGGCAAGAGCAGTTCTTC.

CDR3 amino acids: CASSWLDADSNQPQHF. In DNA, the CDR3 is TGTGCCAGCAGCTGGCTCGACGCCGATAGCAATCAGCCCCAGCATTTT. The chain recombines TRBV5-5 with TRBJ1-5; D not resolved. The CDR3 covers 16 residues. Germline CDR1 reads SGHKS; CDR2 reads YYEKEE (reference sequence). The ends were cut back, 3 bases at V and 0 bases at J, with 13 bases in the middle.

This chain links TRBV3-1 with TRBJ2-2; either TRBD1 or TRBD2 may supply D (5 bases each). The V and J ends lost 0 bases and 5 bases respectively, with 16 bases between them. Germline V CDR1 and CDR2: LGHDT, YNNKEL (reference sequence). This CDR3 contains 17 residues. The CDR3 sequence is CASSQDEAVWGTGELFF. The CDR3 DNA sequence: TGTGCCAGCAGCCAAGATGAGGCAGTCTGGGGGACCGGGGAGCTGTTTTTT.

The rearrangement joins TRBV6-2 or TRBV6-3 to TRBJ2-5; D is tentatively TRBD1 or TRBD2 (5 bases each). Trimming removed 2 bases from V and 3 bases from J, with 13 bases in between. The CDR3 length is 15 residues. Germline CDR1 MNHEY, CDR2 SVGEGT. CDR3 sequence (DNA): TGTGCCAGCAGTTACGGTGGGACGTCCGAAGAGACCCAGTACTTC. Amino acids: CASSYGGTSEETQYF.

The count of this clonotype is one. The chain is built from TRBV28 and TRBJ1-1; tentative D call: TRBD1 (5 bases). The CDR3 runs to 13 residues. V lost 10 bases and J 0 bases, leaving 12 bases between the germline ends. Germline V gene data show CDR1 as MDHEN and CDR2 as SYDVKM. CDR3 DNA sequence: TGTGCCAACAGCGACAGCATGAACACTGAAGCTTTCTTT. Its protein is CANSDSMNTEAFF.

The chain combines TRBV7-9 with TRBJ2-7, with 7 bases identical to TRBD1. Looked up from germline, CDR1 is SEHNR and CDR2 is FQNEAQ (reference sequence). The CDR3 has 14 amino acids. The trim removed 1 base at V and 6 bases at J, leaving 6 bases unmatched. CDR3 DNA: TGTGCCAGCAGCTTAGAGGGGGCGAGCGGCGAGCAGTACTTC. Its translation is CASSLEGASGEQYF.

J is TRBJ2-7 and V is TRBV6-2 or TRBV6-3, with no clear D. This CDR3 has 15 residues. Germline CDR1 reads MNHEY; CDR2 reads SVGEGT. V was shortened by 7 bases and J by 2 bases, with 18 bases between the two germline ends. This CDR3 is CASISRSMEAYEQYF. The CDR3 nucleotides are TGTGCCAGCATCTCCAGATCCATGGAAGCCTACGAGCAGTACTTC.

This chain joins TRBV9 and TRBJ2-2; D might be TRBD1 or TRBD2, each matching 6 bases. This CDR3 spans 15 amino acids. Germline V gene data show CDR1 as SGDLS and CDR2 as YYNGEE. V was clipped by 4 bases and J by 3 bases, with 13 bases between them. The CDR3 DNA reads TGTGCCAGCAGCACCGGGGGCTTGGACACCGGGGAGCTGTTTTTT. Translation: CASSTGGLDTGELFF.

The chain links TRBV29-1 to TRBJ2-7; 7 bases line up with TRBD1. There are 13 residues in the CDR3. V trimming: 4 bases; J trimming: 4 bases; junction bases outside the gene matches: 7. Germline CDR1 and CDR2: SQVTM and ANQGSEA. This chain's CDR3 is CSVVLTGAYEQYF. CDR3 nucleotide sequence: TGCAGCGTTGTACTTACAGGGGCTTACGAGCAGTACTTC.

The chain uses TRBV6-6 and TRBJ1-2, with 9 bases identical to TRBD1. CDR1 is MNHNY, CDR2 SVGAGI, per germline (reference sequence). The CDR3 extends over 16 amino acids. The J segment lost 3 bases and the V segment lost 2 bases, leaving 7 bases of the junction unmatched. The chain's CDR3 is CASSYAPGQGYYGYTF. The CDR3 region has the DNA TGTGCCAGCAGTTACGCACCGGGACAGGGCTACTATGGCTACACCTTC.

CDR3 amino acids: CASSLLGQNYGYTF. The DNA for the CDR3 is TGTGCCAGCAGTTTATTGGGACAGAACTATGGCTACACCTTC. The V call is TRBV27, the J call TRBJ1-2, with 7 bases that match TRBD1. Germline values: CDR1 MNHEY, CDR2 SMNVEV (reference sequence). Trimming at V came to 1 base and at J to 2 bases, leaving 1 base not matched to a gene. The CDR3 covers 14 residues.

The chain combines TRBV27 with TRBJ2-7; the match to TRBD2 covers 11 bases. Germline loops: CDR1 MNHEY, CDR2 SMNVEV (reference sequence). This CDR3 contains 17 residues. V lost 5 bases to trimming and J lost 9 bases; unmatched junction nucleotides: 18. CDR3 sequence (DNA): TGTGCCAGCAGTCCCGGGACTAGCGGAATTAGCTACGAGGGGCAGTACTTC. Protein sequence: CASSPGTSGISYEGQYF.

In this sample, this clonotype turned up once. The rearrangement joins TRBV19 to TRBJ2-1, with TRBD1 as a possible D gene (5 bases). In germline, CDR1 is LNHDA, CDR2 SQIVND (reference sequence). The length of the CDR3 is 14 residues. The V and J ends lost 3 bases and 4 bases respectively, with 10 bases between them. CDR3 bases: TGTGCCAGTAGTATTGTTCACAGGTACAATGAGCAGTTCTTC. Protein product: CASSIVHRYNEQFF.

The genes are TRBV4-2 and TRBJ1-1; D gene ambiguous. Germline CDR1 LGHNA, CDR2 YNFKEQ. V dropped 1 base and J dropped 6 bases, with 9 bases sitting between them. The CDR3 runs to 13 residues. The CDR3 is CASSQALGAEAFF. Here the CDR3 DNA reads TGTGCCAGCAGCCAAGCTCTCGGGGCTGAAGCTTTCTTT.